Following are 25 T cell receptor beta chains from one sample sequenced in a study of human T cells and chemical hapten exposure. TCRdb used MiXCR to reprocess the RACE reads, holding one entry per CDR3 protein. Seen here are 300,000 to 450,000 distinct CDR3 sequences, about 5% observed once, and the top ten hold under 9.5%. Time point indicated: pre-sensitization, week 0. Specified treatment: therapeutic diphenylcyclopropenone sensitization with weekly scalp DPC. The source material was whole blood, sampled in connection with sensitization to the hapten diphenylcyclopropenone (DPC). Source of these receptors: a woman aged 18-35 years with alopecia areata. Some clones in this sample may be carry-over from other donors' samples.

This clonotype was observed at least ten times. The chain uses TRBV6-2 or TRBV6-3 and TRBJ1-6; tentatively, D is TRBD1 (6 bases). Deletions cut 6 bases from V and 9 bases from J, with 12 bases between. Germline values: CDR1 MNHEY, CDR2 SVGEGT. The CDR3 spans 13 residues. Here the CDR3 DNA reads TGTGCCAGCAGGAGGGGGGGCGGTTCACCCCTCCACTTT. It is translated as CASRRGGGSPLHF.

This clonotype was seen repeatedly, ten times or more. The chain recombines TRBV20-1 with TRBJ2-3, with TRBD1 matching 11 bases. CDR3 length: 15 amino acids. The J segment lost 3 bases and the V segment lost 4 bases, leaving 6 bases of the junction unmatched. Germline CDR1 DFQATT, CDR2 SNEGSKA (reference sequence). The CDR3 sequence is CSAKDRGRQTDTQYF. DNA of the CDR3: TGCAGTGCTAAGGACAGGGGGCGGCAGACAGATACGCAGTATTTT.

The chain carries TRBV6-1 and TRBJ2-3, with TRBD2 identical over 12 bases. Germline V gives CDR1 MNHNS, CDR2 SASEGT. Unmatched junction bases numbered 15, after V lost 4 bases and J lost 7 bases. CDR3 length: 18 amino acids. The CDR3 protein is CASSGRYGGLAGTHTQYF. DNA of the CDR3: TGTGCCAGCAGTGGTCGGTACGGCGGACTAGCGGGGACGCATACGCAGTATTTT.

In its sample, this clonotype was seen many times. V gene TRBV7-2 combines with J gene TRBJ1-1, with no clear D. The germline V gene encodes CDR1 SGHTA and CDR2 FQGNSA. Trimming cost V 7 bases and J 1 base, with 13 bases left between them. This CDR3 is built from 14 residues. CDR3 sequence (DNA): TGTGCCAGCACCCCCACAGCTACGAACACTGAAGCTTTCTTT. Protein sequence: CASTPTATNTEAFF. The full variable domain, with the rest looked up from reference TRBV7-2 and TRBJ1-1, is GAGVSQSPSNKVTEKGKDVELRCDPISGHTALYWYRQSLGQGLEFLIYFQGNSAPDKSGLPSDRFSAERTGGSVSTLTIQRTQQEDSAVYLCASTPTATNTEAFFGQGTRLTVV.

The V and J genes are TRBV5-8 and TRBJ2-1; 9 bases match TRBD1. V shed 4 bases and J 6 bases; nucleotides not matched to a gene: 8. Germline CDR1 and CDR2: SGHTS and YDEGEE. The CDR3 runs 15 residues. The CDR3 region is CASSPAGQGFNEQFF. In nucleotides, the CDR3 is TGTGCCAGCAGCCCCGCCGGACAGGGGTTCAATGAGCAGTTCTTC.

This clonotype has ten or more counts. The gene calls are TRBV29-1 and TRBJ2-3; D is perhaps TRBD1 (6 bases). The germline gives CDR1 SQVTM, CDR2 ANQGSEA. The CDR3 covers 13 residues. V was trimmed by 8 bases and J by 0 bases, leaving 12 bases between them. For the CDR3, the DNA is TGCAGCTTCGGACAGTCTAGCACAGATACGCAGTATTTT. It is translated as CSFGQSSTDTQYF.

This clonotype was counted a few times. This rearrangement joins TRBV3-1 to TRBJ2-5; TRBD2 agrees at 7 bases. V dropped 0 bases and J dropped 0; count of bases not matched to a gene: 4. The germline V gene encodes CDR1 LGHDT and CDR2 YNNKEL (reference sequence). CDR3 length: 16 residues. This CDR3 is CASSQDTSADQETQYF. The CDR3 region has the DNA TGTGCCAGCAGCCAAGATACTAGCGCCGACCAAGAGACCCAGTACTTC.

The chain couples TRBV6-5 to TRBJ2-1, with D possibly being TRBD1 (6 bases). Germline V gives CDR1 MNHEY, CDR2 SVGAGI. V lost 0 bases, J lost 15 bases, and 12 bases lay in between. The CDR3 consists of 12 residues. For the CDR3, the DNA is TGTGCCAGCAGTTACTCGTCGCAGGGGTGGTTCTTC. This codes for CASSYSSQGWFF.

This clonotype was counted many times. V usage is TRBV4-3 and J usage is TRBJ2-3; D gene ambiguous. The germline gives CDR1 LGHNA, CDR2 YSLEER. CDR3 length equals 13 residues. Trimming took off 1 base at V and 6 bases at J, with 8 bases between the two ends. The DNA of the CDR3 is TGCGCCAGCAGCCAAGCCCGTATTGATACGCAGTATTTT. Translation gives CASSQARIDTQYF.

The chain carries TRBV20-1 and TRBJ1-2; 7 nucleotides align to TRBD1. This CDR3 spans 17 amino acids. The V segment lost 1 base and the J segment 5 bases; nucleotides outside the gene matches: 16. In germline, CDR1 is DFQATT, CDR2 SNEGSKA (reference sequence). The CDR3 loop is CSARVESGQGGWYGYTF. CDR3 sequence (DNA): TGCAGTGCTAGAGTAGAATCCGGGCAGGGGGGATGGTATGGCTACACCTTC.

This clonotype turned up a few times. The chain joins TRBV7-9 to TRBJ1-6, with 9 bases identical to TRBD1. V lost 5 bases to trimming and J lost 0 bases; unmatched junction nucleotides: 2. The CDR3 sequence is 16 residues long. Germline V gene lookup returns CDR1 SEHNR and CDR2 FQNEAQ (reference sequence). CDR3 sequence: CASSDRGSSYNSPLHF. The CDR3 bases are TGTGCCAGCAGCGACAGGGGGAGCTCCTATAATTCACCCCTCCACTTT.

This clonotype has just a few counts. The CDR3 loop reads CASRFAGQGRTGANVLTF. CDR3 coding DNA: TGTGCCAGCCGCTTCGCGGGACAGGGTAGGACTGGGGCCAACGTCCTGACTTTC. This chain joins TRBV27 and TRBJ2-6; TRBD1 matches 9 bases. The CDR3 extends over 18 amino acids. V shed 8 bases, J shed 2 bases, and the junction held 13 bases outside the gene matches. Looked up from germline, CDR1 is MNHEY and CDR2 is SMNVEV (reference sequence).

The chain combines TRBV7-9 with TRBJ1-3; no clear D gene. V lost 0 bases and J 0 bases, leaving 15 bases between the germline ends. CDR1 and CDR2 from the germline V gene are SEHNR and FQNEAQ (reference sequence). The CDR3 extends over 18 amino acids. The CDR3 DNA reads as TGTGCCAGCAGCTTAGCGCTAGGTAGTGGCCTCTCTGGAAACACCATATATTTT. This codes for CASSLALGSGLSGNTIYF.

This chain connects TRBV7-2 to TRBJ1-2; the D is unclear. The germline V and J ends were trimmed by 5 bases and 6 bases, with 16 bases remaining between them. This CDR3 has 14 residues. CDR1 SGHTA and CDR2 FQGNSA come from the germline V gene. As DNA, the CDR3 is TGTGCCAGCAGCCTAAAGCGAGGGCTGGATGGCTACACCTTC. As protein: CASSLKRGLDGYTF. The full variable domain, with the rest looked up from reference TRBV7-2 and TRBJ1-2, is GAGVSQSPSNKVTEKGKDVELRCDPISGHTALYWYRQSLGQGLEFLIYFQGNSAPDKSGLPSDRFSAERTGGSVSTLTIQRTQQEDSAVYLCASSLKRGLDGYTFGSGTRLTVV.

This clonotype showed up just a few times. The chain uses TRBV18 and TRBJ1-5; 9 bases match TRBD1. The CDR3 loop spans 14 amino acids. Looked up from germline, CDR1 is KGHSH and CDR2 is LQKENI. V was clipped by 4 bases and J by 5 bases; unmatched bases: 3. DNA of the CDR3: TGTGCCAGCTCACGGCGGGACAGGGATCAGCCCCAGCATTTT. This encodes CASSRRDRDQPQHF.

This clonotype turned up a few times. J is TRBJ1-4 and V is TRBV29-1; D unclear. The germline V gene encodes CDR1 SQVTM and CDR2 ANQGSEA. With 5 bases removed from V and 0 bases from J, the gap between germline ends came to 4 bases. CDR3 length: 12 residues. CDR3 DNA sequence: TGCAGCGTTACAGCAACTAATGAAAAACTGTTTTTT. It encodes CSVTATNEKLFF.

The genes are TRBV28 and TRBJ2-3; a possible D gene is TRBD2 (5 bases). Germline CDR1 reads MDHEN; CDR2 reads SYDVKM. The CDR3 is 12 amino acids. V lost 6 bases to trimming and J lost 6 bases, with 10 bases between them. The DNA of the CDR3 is TGTGCCAGCAGAAGCGGTCGGGATACGCAGTATTTT. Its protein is CASRSGRDTQYF.

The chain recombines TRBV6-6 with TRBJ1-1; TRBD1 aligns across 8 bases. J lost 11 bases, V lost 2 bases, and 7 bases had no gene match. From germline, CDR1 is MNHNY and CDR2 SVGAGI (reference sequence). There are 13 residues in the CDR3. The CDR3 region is CASSYGDRYQAFF. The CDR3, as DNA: TGTGCCAGCAGTTACGGGGACAGGTATCAGGCTTTCTTT.

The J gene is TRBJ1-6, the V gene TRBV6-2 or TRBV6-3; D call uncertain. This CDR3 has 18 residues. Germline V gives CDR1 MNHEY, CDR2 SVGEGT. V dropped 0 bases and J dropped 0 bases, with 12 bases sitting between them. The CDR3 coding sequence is TGTGCCAGCAGTTACTCTGGACTGATGAGCTCCTATAATTCACCCCTCCACTTT. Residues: CASSYSGLMSSYNSPLHF.

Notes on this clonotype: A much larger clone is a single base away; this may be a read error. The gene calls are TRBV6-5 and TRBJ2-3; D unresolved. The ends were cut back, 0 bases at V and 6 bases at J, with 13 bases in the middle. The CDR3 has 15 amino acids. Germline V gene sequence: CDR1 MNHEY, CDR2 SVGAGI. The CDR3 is CASSYSGLSLDTQYF. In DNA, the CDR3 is TGTGCCAGCAGTTACTCGGGGTTGAGCCTTGATACGCAGTATTTT.

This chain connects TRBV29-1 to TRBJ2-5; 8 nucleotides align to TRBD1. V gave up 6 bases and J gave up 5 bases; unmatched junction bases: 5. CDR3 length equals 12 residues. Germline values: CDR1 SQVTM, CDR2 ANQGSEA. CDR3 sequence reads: CSVADRDETQYF. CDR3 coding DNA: TGCAGCGTAGCGGACAGGGACGAGACCCAGTACTTC.

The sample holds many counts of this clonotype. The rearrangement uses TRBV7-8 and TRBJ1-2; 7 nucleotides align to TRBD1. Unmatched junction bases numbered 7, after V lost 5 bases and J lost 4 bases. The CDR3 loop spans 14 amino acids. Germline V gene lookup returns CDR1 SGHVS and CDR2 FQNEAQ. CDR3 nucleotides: TGTGCCAGCAGCCCACGACAGGGCGGCTATGGCTACACCTTC. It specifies CASSPRQGGYGYTF. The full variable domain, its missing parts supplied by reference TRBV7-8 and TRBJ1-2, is GAGVSQSPRYKVAKRGQDVALRCDPISGHVSLFWYQQALGQGPEFLTYFQNEAQLDKSGLPSDRFFAERPEGSVSTLKIQRTQQEDSAVYLCASSPRQGGYGYTFGSGTRLTVV.

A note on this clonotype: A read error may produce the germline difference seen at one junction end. CDR3 DNA sequence: TGTGCCAGCAATTACCATTTTCAGGGGCTGGATCAGCCCCAGCATTTT. Translated: CASNYHFQGLDQPQHF. The chain carries TRBV6-2 or TRBV6-3 and TRBJ1-5; D perhaps matches TRBD1 (6 bases). CDR3 length: 16 residues. In germline, CDR1 is MNHEY, CDR2 SVGEGT.

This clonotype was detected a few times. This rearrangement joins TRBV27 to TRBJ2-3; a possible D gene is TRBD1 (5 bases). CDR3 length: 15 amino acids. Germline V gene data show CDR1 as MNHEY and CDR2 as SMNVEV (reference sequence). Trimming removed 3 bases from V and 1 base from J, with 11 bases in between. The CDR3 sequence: CASSFRPTGTDTQYF. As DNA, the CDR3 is TGTGCCAGCAGTTTCCGTCCGACAGGCACAGATACGCAGTATTTT.

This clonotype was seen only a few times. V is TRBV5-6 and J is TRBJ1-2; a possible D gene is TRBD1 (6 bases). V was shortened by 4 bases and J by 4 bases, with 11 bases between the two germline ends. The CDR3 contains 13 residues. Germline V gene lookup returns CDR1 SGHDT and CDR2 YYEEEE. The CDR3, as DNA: TGTGCCAGCAGCCAGTGGGGGGCCTATGGCTACACCTTC. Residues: CASSQWGAYGYTF.